This T cell receptor beta chain was recovered during a study of cytomegalovirus exposure and HLA in healthy donors. Study in general: A later analysis reported the same platform for the roughly 120 validation repertoires and the 500 to 700 first-cohort repertoires.

The donors were in the roughly 110-subject validation cohort; that cohort was separate from the approximately 700-subject first cohort. The CDR3 has 16 amino acids. V lost 8 bases to trimming and J lost 0 bases, with 19 bases between them. Germline CDR1 and CDR2: MGHRA and YSYEKL. Assay: immunoSEQ multiplex PCR; the TCRdb copy retains only in-frame clones and omits some. The data show under 250,000 clones, with around 86% seen just once and 1.5% to 2.5% held by the top ten. This chain links TRBV4-1 with TRBJ1-1; no clear D gene. Sequencing was performed on PBMCs. The receptor was isolated from a woman younger than 30 in good health and CMV-seropositive. The CDR3 here is CASGRGPGPLNTEAFF. Here the CDR3 DNA reads TGCGCCAGCGGGAGAGGACCCGGACCCCTGAACACTGAAGCTTTCTTT.